The present T cell receptor beta chain was sequenced within a study of blood T cell repertoires in COVID-19. Looking at the study overall: Samples taken during acute and convalescent COVID-19 were collected in the United States, Italy and Spain. T cells, B-cell-depleted T cells, or PBMCs supplied cDNA or gDNA.

Per the germline V gene, CDR1 is SNHLY and CDR2 is FYNNEI. The CDR3 length is 12 residues. The germline V and J ends were trimmed by 5 bases and 7 bases, with 6 bases remaining between them. In the source study's methods: Nucleated cell counts were estimated from reference gene primer amplification. Sequencing used immunoSEQ multiplex PCR; TCRdb keeps in-frame clones, though not all of them. The V and J calls and clone size come from that table; D and trimming were worked out from the DNA. The data show around 300,000 clones, with 87% seen just once and under 5.5% held by the top ten. This chain links TRBV2 with TRBJ1-6; a weak D match, TRBD1 (5 bases). Sequenced: PBMCs or T cells enriched from blood (not recorded which). This sequence was found in a woman in her twenties or thirties who had recovered from COVID-19. Here the CDR3 reads CASSRQNSPLHF. CDR3 nucleotides: TGTGCCAGCAGTCGACAGAATTCACCCCTCCACTTT.